The clone carrying this TCR beta chain was observed many times. Germline loops: CDR1 MNHEY, CDR2 SMNVEV (reference sequence). This CDR3 has 17 amino acids. The V gene end was trimmed by 7 bases and the J gene end by 2 bases; junction bases not matched to a gene: 8. A single record per CDR3 protein comes from TCRdb applying MiXCR to the RT-PCR reads. The repertoire has hundreds of thousands of distinct CDR3 sequences, 14% of them found once; the top ten carry roughly 3.9%. Sequences were obtained from memory CD4+ T cells from blood. The sequence was obtained from a female donor in good health, serving as a healthy control. The chain recombines TRBV27 with TRBJ2-2; 12 bases fit TRBD1. CDR3 nucleotides: TGTGCCAGCACTCCCCTGGGACAGGGGGCAAACACCGGGGAGCTGTTTTTT. It yields the protein CASTPLGQGANTGELFF.